This T cell receptor beta chain came from a study of T-cell memory formation after mild COVID-19. The 5'RACE method, run with constant-segment primers, produced TCR alpha and TCR beta cDNA libraries (carrying sample barcodes and UMIs). TCRdb recomputed calls from the 5' RACE reads with MiXCR, one row per CDR3 protein. Of some 330,000 distinct CDR3 sequences in the sample, 21% were seen once. Notes on this clonotype: The antigen is unknown.

The study, taken as a whole, reports: Shrinking CD4+ clones resided mostly in CM and EM, and CD8+ ones in EMRA.

Germline lookup yields CDR1 DFQATT and CDR2 SNEGSKA (reference sequence). CDR3 length: 13 residues. V was pared by 3 bases and J by 5 bases, with 5 bases of the junction left unmatched. The rearrangement uses TRBV20-1 and TRBJ2-7; 9 bases are a match to TRBD2. Sequencing used PBMCs or a T cell subset sorted from them (not recorded which). The clonotype originates from an adult woman who had mild COVID-19 (a few samples of this study predate the infection). Cell type and time point are not known. The CDR3 loop is CSASRTSVDEQYF. The CDR3, as DNA: TGCAGTGCTAGTAGGACTAGCGTCGACGAGCAGTACTTC.